The entry below describes one T cell receptor beta chain. Following extraction, RNA underwent reverse transcription to cDNA, which served as the sequencing template. TCRdb's table, derived via immunoSEQ multiplex PCR, lists solely in-frame clones and lacks some. The sample yields 220,000 or so clones, 57% seen once. Peripheral blood and lesional scalp punch biopsies came from alopecia areata patients. The data derive from a study of CD8+ T cells in alopecia areata. The CDR3 contains 15 residues. Germline assignment: CDR1 LNHDA and CDR2 SQIVND (reference sequence). V dropped 4 bases and J dropped 8 bases, with 18 bases sitting between them.

This clonotype was obtained from a human donor with alopecia areata. The sequencing here drew on CD4+ T cells sorted from blood, taken at week 0. The V gene is TRBV19, the J gene TRBJ2-1, with D tentatively TRBD1 (5 bases). The CDR3: CASSTDSLNRYEQFF. DNA for the CDR3: TGTGCCAGTAGTACCGACTCACTGAACAGGTATGAGCAGTTCTTC.